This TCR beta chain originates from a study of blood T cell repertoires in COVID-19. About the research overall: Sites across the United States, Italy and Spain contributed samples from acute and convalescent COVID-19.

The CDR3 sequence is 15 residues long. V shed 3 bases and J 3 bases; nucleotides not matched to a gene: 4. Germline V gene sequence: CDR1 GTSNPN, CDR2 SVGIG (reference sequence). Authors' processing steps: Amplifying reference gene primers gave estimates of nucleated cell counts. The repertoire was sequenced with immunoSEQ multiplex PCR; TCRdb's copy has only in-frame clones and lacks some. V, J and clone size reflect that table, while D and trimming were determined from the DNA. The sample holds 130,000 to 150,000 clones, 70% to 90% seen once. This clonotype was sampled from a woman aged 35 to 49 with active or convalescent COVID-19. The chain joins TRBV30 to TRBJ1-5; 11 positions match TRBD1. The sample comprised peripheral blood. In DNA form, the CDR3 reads TGTGCCTGGAGCCGGGACAGGGGGTCCAATCAGCCCCAGCATTTT. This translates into CAWSRDRGSNQPQHF.